The present T cell receptor (beta chain) was sequenced within a study of shared clonotypes between healthy human individuals. CD4+ cell separation produced CD45RA+ naive and CD45RA-negative memory subsets. The assay was immunoSEQ multiplex PCR, and TCRdb's table has in-frame clones only and misses some. This repertoire shows under 200,000 clones, around 93% found once; its top ten account for around 0.067%. This CDR3 contains 13 residues. The germline gives CDR1 MNHNS, CDR2 SASEGT. V lost 2 bases to trimming and J lost 3 bases, with 7 bases between them. This receptor was identified in a woman aged 25 to 39 in good health. This rearrangement joins TRBV6-1 to TRBJ1-2; tentative D call: TRBD1 (5 bases). Sequencing input: naive CD4+ T cells sorted from blood. As to subset: CD45RA+ positively selected. CDR3 amino acids: CASSELGHYGYTF. DNA for the CDR3: TGTGCCAGCAGTGAATTGGGGCACTATGGCTACACCTTC.